These 13 T cell receptor beta chains were all obtained from the same sample, sequenced in a study of CD8 T cells in Susac syndrome. RNA was extracted with the RNeasy kit, and a quantity of about 0.45 to 1 ug was reverse transcribed using random hexamers. TCRdb analysed the immunoSEQ multiplex PCR reads with MiXCR anew, one entry per CDR3 protein. In the table there are roughly 140,000 distinct CDR3 sequences, about 94% of which are singletons. Sequencing used CD8+ T cells from PBMCs. The receptors were sampled from a human donor in good health.

The genes are TRBV27 and TRBJ2-7; D is uncertain. V lost 3 bases and J 2 bases, leaving 8 bases between the germline ends. CDR3 size: 13 residues. Germline V lookup: CDR1 MNHEY, CDR2 SMNVEV (reference sequence). The CDR3 DNA reads as TGTGCCAGCAGTTTGTCAGCCCCCTACGAGCAGTACTTC. The encoded protein is CASSLSAPYEQYF.

The chain has TRBV20-1 and TRBJ2-7, with 11 bases that match TRBD2. Germline values: CDR1 DFQATT, CDR2 SNEGSKA (reference sequence). The junction had 2 bases not matched to a gene; V was cut back by 5 bases and J by 2 bases. CDR3 size: 13 residues. For the CDR3, the DNA is TGCAGTGCTCAGGGACTAGCGGCCTACGAGCAGTACTTC. This gives the protein CSAQGLAAYEQYF.

V gene TRBV12-3 or TRBV12-4 combines with J gene TRBJ2-7; D unresolved. V dropped 6 bases and J dropped 2 bases, with 8 bases sitting between them. The CDR3 length is 12 residues. CDR3 nucleotides: TGTGCCAGCAGCCAATCCGCCTACGAGCAGTACTTC. As protein: CASSQSAYEQYF.

The rearrangement joins TRBV4-1 to TRBJ1-4, with D tentatively TRBD1 (5 bases). Looked up from germline, CDR1 is MGHRA and CDR2 is YSYEKL. The CDR3 is made up of 12 amino acids. V was pared by 3 bases and J by 6 bases, with 5 bases between. The CDR3 sequence: CASSHRDEKLFF. The CDR3 coding sequence is TGCGCCAGCAGCCACAGGGATGAAAAACTGTTTTTT.

The J gene is TRBJ2-7, the V gene TRBV9; D could derive from TRBD1 or TRBD2 (6 bases each). The germline V gene has CDR1 SGDLS and CDR2 YYNGEE. V lost 7 bases and J 7 bases, leaving 18 bases between the germline ends. The CDR3 sequence is 13 residues long. CDR3 sequence (DNA): TGTGCCAGCGCCGGGGGCTTGTCGGGTGAGCAGTACTTC. It translates to CASAGGLSGEQYF.

The chain carries TRBV20-1 and TRBJ2-2; 10 nucleotides line up with TRBD2. This CDR3 region has 14 residues. Germline loops: CDR1 DFQATT, CDR2 SNEGSKA (reference sequence). Trimming took 5 bases from V and 2 from J; bases not matched to a gene: 2. The CDR3 is CSAPSGGNTGELFF. DNA of the CDR3: TGCAGTGCTCCTAGCGGGGGCAACACCGGGGAGCTGTTTTTT.

This chain uses TRBV12-3 or TRBV12-4 with TRBJ2-5; no reliable D call. The length of the CDR3 is 14 residues. V dropped 5 bases and J dropped 2 bases, with 12 bases sitting between them. The CDR3 DNA follows: TGTGCCAGCAGTCTCAACTCCTGGCAAGAGACCCAGTACTTC. Residues: CASSLNSWQETQYF.

The rearrangement links TRBV30 to TRBJ2-1, with TRBD2 matching over 7 bases. V dropped 2 bases and J dropped 7; count of bases not matched to a gene: 8. The CDR3 loop spans 14 amino acids. Germline V gene sequence: CDR1 GTSNPN, CDR2 SVGIG (reference sequence). For the CDR3, the DNA is TGTGCCTGGAGTCGGAGGGAGGGTTCAAATGAGCAGTTCTTC. Protein: CAWSRREGSNEQFF.

The rearrangement uses TRBV11-2 and TRBJ2-3; maybe TRBD2 (5 bases). Looked up from germline, CDR1 is SGHAT and CDR2 is FQNNGV. Trimming removed 4 bases from V and 5 bases from J, with 19 bases in between. This CDR3 is 16 amino acids long. The CDR3 loop is CASSSTRGVVRDTQYF. The CDR3 bases are TGTGCCAGCAGCTCCACCCGGGGAGTAGTCCGAGATACGCAGTATTTT.

J is TRBJ2-7 and V is TRBV27; 9 bases align to TRBD2. With V trimmed by 3 bases and J by 4 bases, 7 bases remained unmatched. Per germline, CDR1 MNHEY and CDR2 SMNVEV (reference sequence). This CDR3 is built from 15 residues. For the CDR3, the DNA is TGTGCCAGCAGTTTTAGGCGGGAGGGACTATACGAGCAGTACTTC. It translates to CASSFRREGLYEQYF.

The V and J genes are TRBV9 and TRBJ2-7; the D gene is possibly TRBD1 (6 bases). The CDR3 length is 16 residues. Trimming removed 3 bases from V and 0 bases from J, with 16 bases in between. Per germline, CDR1 SGDLS and CDR2 YYNGEE. The CDR3 sequence: CASSDGEQGNSYEQYF. The CDR3 region has the DNA TGTGCCAGCAGCGACGGGGAACAGGGAAACTCCTACGAGCAGTACTTC. Drawing the rest from reference TRBV9 and TRBJ2-7, the complete variable domain is DSGVTQTPKHLITATGQRVTLRCSPRSGDLSVYWYQQSLDQGLQFLIQYYNGEERAKGNILERFSAQQFPDLHSELNLSSLELGDSALYFCASSDGEQGNSYEQYFGPGTRLTVT.

V is TRBV27 and J is TRBJ2-1, with 8 bases lining up with TRBD2. The germline gives CDR1 MNHEY, CDR2 SMNVEV (reference sequence). Trimming took 5 bases from V and 2 from J; bases not matched to a gene: 5. The CDR3 length is 15 residues. This CDR3 reads CASSTTSGTYNEQFF. The CDR3, as DNA: TGTGCCAGCAGTACTACTAGCGGAACCTACAATGAGCAGTTCTTC.

This clonotype was observed a few times. V is TRBV9 and J is TRBJ2-5; 12 bases agree with TRBD2. There are 15 residues in the CDR3. Germline CDR1 SGDLS, CDR2 YYNGEE. The V gene end was trimmed by 0 bases and the J gene end by 5 bases; junction bases not matched to a gene: 2. CDR3 bases: TGTGCCAGCAGCGTAGGGACTAGCGGGATCGAGACCCAGTACTTC. Its protein is CASSVGTSGIETQYF. Together with reference TRBV9 and TRBJ2-5, the CDR3 gives the full variable domain: DSGVTQTPKHLITATGQRVTLRCSPRSGDLSVYWYQQSLDQGLQFLIQYYNGEERAKGNILERFSAQQFPDLHSELNLSSLELGDSALYFCASSVGTSGIETQYFGPGTRLLVL.